The 14 T cell receptor beta chains below all came from one sample that was sequenced in a study of blood T cells in healthy people across ages. The use of a sample-barcoded 5' primer and a J-beta primer mix characterized a second PCR of about 7 to 12 cycles. Each CDR3 protein is one row after TCRdb ran MiXCR on the 5' RACE reads. This table holds 1.5 million to 2 million distinct CDR3 sequences, around 48% found once. The material sequenced was blood. These receptor sequences come from a woman in her 40s in good health.

The rearrangement links TRBV28 to TRBJ2-3, with 8 bases matching TRBD2. Germline CDR1 MDHEN, CDR2 SYDVKM. The CDR3 extends over 15 amino acids. The V gene end was trimmed by 7 bases and the J gene end by 1 base; junction bases not matched to a gene: 7. For the CDR3, the DNA is TGTGCCAGCATCGCGGGGGGCGGCGGCACAGATACGCAGTATTTT. Protein: CASIAGGGGTDTQYF.

As DNA, the CDR3 is TGCAGTGCTAGTGGACTAGCGGGGATCTACGAGCAGTACTTC. It is translated as CSASGLAGIYEQYF. The chain uses TRBV20-1 and TRBJ2-7, with 12 bases lining up with TRBD2. This CDR3 is built from 14 residues. Germline lookup yields CDR1 DFQATT and CDR2 SNEGSKA (reference sequence). V lost 3 bases to trimming and J lost 3 bases; unmatched junction nucleotides: 3.

There are a few counts of this clonotype. The V call is TRBV6-1, the J call TRBJ2-4; D could derive from TRBD1 or TRBD2 (5 bases each). The ends were cut back, 7 bases at V and 0 bases at J, with 10 bases in the middle. The CDR3 spans 14 residues. Germline V gives CDR1 MNHNS, CDR2 SASEGT. CDR3 sequence: CASMWGTAKNIQYF. In nucleotides, the CDR3 is TGTGCCAGCATGTGGGGGACAGCCAAAAACATTCAGTACTTC.

The table lists this clonotype with a few counts. This chain connects TRBV29-1 to TRBJ2-1; 8 positions agree with TRBD2. The V segment lost 8 bases and the J segment 8 bases; nucleotides outside the gene matches: 14. Per the germline V gene, CDR1 is SQVTM and CDR2 is ANQGSEA. The CDR3 contains 14 residues. The CDR3 region has the DNA TGCAGCACGGACGGGAGGGGGACTAGGGATGAGCAGTTCTTC. Amino acids: CSTDGRGTRDEQFF.

This clonotype was counted ten times or more. The chain is built from TRBV9 and TRBJ1-5, with a possible D match to TRBD1 (5 bases). Germline CDR1 reads SGDLS; CDR2 reads YYNGEE. Deletions cut 4 bases from V and 6 bases from J, with 8 bases between. This CDR3 is 12 amino acids long. The DNA for the CDR3 is TGTGCCAGCAGCCGGGGGGGTCAGCCCCAGCATTTT. Amino acid sequence: CASSRGGQPQHF.

This rearrangement joins TRBV18 to TRBJ2-5, with D perhaps given as TRBD1 or TRBD2 (5 bases each). This CDR3 region has 17 residues. CDR1 is KGHSH and CDR2 is LQKENI in the germline V gene. Trimming took 1 base from V and 2 from J, leaving 17 bases between them. The CDR3, as DNA: TGTGCCAGCTCACCACGGGGCAGGAGGTCTACTCAAGAGACCCAGTACTTC. This gives the protein CASSPRGRRSTQETQYF.

The genes are TRBV28 and TRBJ2-4; tentatively, D is TRBD1 or TRBD2 (6 bases each). The end of the DNA is better explained by TRBJ2-7, so the J call may be wrong. This CDR3 comprises 13 residues. Per the germline V gene, CDR1 is MDHEN and CDR2 is SYDVKM. The CDR3 region has the DNA TGTGCCAGCAGGGGGGGACATCCCTACGAGCAGTACTTC. Its translation is CASRGGHPYEQYF.

This clonotype was detected only a few times. The chain has TRBV6-6 and TRBJ2-7; no definite D call. The CDR3 sequence is 13 residues long. The V gene's germline CDR1 is MNHNY and CDR2 SVGAGI (reference sequence). Between the trimmed V and J ends, which lost 4 bases and 0 bases, there was a span of 7 bases. The CDR3 bases are TGTGCCAGCAGTTCTCCCCCCTCCTACGAGCAGTACTTC. This translates into CASSSPPSYEQYF.

V gene TRBV7-2 combines with J gene TRBJ1-2; the D is unclear. Trimming stripped 5 bases from V and 8 bases from J, with 15 bases between. Germline CDR1 SGHTA, CDR2 FQGNSA. The CDR3 sequence is 13 residues long. The CDR3 is CASSAESFGGYTF. In nucleotides, the CDR3 is TGTGCCAGCAGCGCAGAGAGTTTTGGGGGCTACACCTTC.

The gene calls are TRBV7-2 and TRBJ2-2; 10 nucleotides match TRBD2. Germline trimming cut 0 bases from V and 6 bases from J; bases unmatched to any gene: 10. CDR3 size: 18 residues. The germline V gene has CDR1 SGHTA and CDR2 FQGNSA. CDR3 residues: CASSLAVAGGAGSGELFF. CDR3 nucleotide sequence: TGTGCCAGCAGCTTAGCGGTAGCGGGGGGAGCCGGGTCCGGGGAGCTGTTTTTT.

The V call is TRBV2, the J call TRBJ1-5; D remains ambiguous. Germline CDR1 and CDR2: SNHLY and FYNNEI. V was pared by 1 base and J by 2 bases, with 9 bases between. This CDR3 contains 15 residues. The CDR3 loop is CASSEGHLGNQPQHF. For the CDR3, the DNA is TGTGCCAGCAGTGAAGGGCACCTTGGCAATCAGCCCCAGCATTTT. The variable domain in full, completed from reference TRBV2 and TRBJ1-5, reads EPEVTQTPSHQVTQMGQEVILRCVPISNHLYFYWYRQILGQKVEFLVSFYNNEISEKSEIFDDQFSVERPDGSNFTLKIRSTKLEDSAMYFCASSEGHLGNQPQHFGDGTRLSIL.

This chain uses TRBV18 with TRBJ2-1; tentative D call: TRBD1 (5 bases). This CDR3 spans 12 amino acids. The germline CDR1 and CDR2 sequences are KGHSH and LQKENI. Trimming removed 3 bases at V and 9 bases at J, with 9 bases between. This chain's CDR3 is CASSPQGSEQFF. CDR3 bases: TGTGCCAGCTCACCCCAGGGTAGTGAGCAGTTCTTC.

The V and J genes are TRBV20-1 and TRBJ2-5; 12 bases agree with TRBD2. This CDR3 is 14 amino acids long. Per germline, CDR1 DFQATT and CDR2 SNEGSKA (reference sequence). V was clipped by 6 bases and J by 4 bases; unmatched bases: 6. The CDR3 protein is CSAASGGAPETQYF. In nucleotides, the CDR3 is TGCAGTGCGGCTAGCGGGGGGGCCCCAGAGACCCAGTACTTC.

Many counts were recorded for this clonotype. The V call is TRBV4-1, the J call TRBJ2-7, with TRBD2 identical over 8 bases. V shed 0 bases, J shed 3 bases, and the junction held 7 bases outside the gene matches. This CDR3 contains 16 residues. Looked up from germline, CDR1 is MGHRA and CDR2 is YSYEKL. As DNA, the CDR3 is TGCGCCAGCAGCCAAGATCGCGCGGGGGGCTACTACGAGCAGTACTTC. Its translation: CASSQDRAGGYYEQYF.